One T cell receptor (beta chain) is described in this entry. This entry belongs to a study of blood T cell repertoires in COVID-19. Original processing notes: Researchers report that nucleated cell counts were estimated from reference gene primer amplification. The assay was immunoSEQ multiplex PCR, and TCRdb's table has in-frame clones only and misses some. The V and J calls and clone size are taken from that table; D and trimming were inferred from the DNA. This sample has 250,000 to 300,000 clones, with about 89% found just once. Per germline, CDR1 LGHDT and CDR2 YNNKEL (reference sequence). The germline V and J ends were trimmed by 0 bases and 5 bases, with 13 bases remaining between them. The CDR3 has 16 residues.

The origin of this receptor is an older woman with acute or convalescent COVID-19. Sequencing was done on a sample of peripheral blood. The chain joins TRBV3-1 (or the pseudogene TRBV3-2) to TRBJ2-2, with D perhaps matching TRBD2 (5 bases). CDR3 amino acids: CASSQDLLGTTGELFF. DNA of the CDR3: TGTGCCAGCAGCCAAGATTTACTAGGCACGACCGGGGAGCTGTTTTTT.